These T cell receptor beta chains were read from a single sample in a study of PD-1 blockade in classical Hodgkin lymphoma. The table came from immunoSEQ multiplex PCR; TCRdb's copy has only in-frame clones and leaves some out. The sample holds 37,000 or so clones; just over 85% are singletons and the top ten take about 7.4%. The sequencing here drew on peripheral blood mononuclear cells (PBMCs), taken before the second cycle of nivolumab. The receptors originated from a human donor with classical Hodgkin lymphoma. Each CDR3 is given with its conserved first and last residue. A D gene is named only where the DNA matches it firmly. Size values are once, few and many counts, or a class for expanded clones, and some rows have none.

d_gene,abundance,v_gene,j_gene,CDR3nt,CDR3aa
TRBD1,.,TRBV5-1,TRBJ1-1,TGCGCCAGCAGCCCTACGGACAGGGAGGACACTGAAGCTTTCTTT,CASSPTDREDTEAFF
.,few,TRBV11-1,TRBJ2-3,TGTGCCAGCAATCCCACTAGCACAGATACGCAGTATTTT,CASNPTSTDTQYF
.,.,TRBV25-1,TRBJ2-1,TGTGCCAGCAGTGAATATGGGGGGCGGGAGAAAGGCAATGAGCAGTTCTTC,CASSEYGGREKGNEQFF
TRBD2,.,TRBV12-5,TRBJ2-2,TGTGCTAGTGGTTTGGGACAGTGGACTAGCGGGTTTGTCTCCACCGGGGAGCTGTTTTTT,CASGLGQWTSGFVSTGELFF
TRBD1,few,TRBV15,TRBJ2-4,TGTGCCACCCGGACAGGGGGGACCTCCGCCAAAAACATTCAGTACTTC,CATRTGGTSAKNIQYF
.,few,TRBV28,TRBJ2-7,TGTGCCAGCAGTCCCCCGACAGCCTACGAGCAGTACTTC,CASSPPTAYEQYF
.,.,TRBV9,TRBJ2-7,TGTGCCAGCAGCGTAGGTCCCGGACAGCCCCTCTACGAGCAGTACTTC,CASSVGPGQPLYEQYF
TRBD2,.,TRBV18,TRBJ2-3,TGTGCCAGCTCAGAGAAAGCGGGAGGAGATACGCAGTATTTT,CASSEKAGGDTQYF
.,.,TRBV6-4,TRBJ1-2,TGTGCCAGCAGTGTGGGGAGTACTAACTATGGCTACACCTTC,CASSVGSTNYGYTF
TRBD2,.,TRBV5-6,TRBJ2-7,TGTGCCAGCAGCTCGACCCATGGTAGCGGGGGACCCTACGAGCAGTACTTC,CASSSTHGSGGPYEQYF
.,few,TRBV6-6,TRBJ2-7,TGTGCCAGCAGTCACAACCCCTACGAGCAGTACTTC,CASSHNPYEQYF
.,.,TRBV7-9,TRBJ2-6,TGTGCCAGCAGCCCCTGGACTGGGGCCAACGTCCTGACTTTC,CASSPWTGANVLTF
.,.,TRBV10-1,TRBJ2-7,TGCGCCAGCAGTGAGAGGCGGGATGATGACGAGCAGTACTTC,CASSERRDDDEQYF
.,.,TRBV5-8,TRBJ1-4,TGTGCCAGCAGCCTTTGGGACGACACTAATGAAAAACTGTTTTTT,CASSLWDDTNEKLFF
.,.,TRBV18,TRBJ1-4,TGTGCCAGCACTCACCTTGCCCAGAGGGAAAAACTGTTTTTT,CASTHLAQREKLFF
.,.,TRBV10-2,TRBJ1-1,TGCGCCAGTCGGGGAGTCACTGAAGCTTTCTTT,CASRGVTEAFF
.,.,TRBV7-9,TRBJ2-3,TGTGCCAGCACCCTGGGGATCGGAAGGGCAGATACGCAGTATTTT,CASTLGIGRADTQYF